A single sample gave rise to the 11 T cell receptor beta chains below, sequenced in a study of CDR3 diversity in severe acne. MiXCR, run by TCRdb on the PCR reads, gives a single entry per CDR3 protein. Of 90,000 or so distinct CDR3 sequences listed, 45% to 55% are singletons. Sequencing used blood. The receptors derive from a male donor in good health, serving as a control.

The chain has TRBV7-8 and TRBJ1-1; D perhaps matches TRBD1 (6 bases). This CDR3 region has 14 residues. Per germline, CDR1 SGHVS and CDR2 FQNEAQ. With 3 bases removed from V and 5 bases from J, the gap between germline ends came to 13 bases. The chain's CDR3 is CASSLSTGITEAFF. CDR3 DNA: TGTGCCAGCAGCTTGTCCACAGGGATAACTGAAGCTTTCTTT.

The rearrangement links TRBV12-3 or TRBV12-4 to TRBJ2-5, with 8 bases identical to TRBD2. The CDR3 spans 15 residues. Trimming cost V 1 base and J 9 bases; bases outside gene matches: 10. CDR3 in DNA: TGTGCCAGCAGTTTAGATCGGGGCCCGGGGGGGGCCCAGTACTTC. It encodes CASSLDRGPGGAQYF.

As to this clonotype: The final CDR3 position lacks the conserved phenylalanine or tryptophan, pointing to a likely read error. For the CDR3, the DNA is TGTGCCAGCAGCCCCCGGGACAGAGGAATAACCGAGCAGTACTCC. As protein: CASSPRDRGITEQYS. V is TRBV7-8 and J is TRBJ2-7; 7 nucleotides match TRBD1. Germline CDR1 is SGHVS and CDR2 is FQNEAQ. The CDR3 runs 15 residues. J gave up 6 bases and V 5 bases, and 13 bases lay outside the gene matches.

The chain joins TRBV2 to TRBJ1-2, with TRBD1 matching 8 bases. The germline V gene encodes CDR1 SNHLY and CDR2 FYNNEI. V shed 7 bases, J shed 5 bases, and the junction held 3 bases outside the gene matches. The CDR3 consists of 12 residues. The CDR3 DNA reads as TGTGCCAGCAAGGGACAGGCGTATGGCTACACCTTC. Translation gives CASKGQAYGYTF.

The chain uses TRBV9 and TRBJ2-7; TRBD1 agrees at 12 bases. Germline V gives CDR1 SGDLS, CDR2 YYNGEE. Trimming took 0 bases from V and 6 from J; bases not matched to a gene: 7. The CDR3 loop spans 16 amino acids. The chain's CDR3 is CASSVAGGTGGIEQYF. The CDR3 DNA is TGTGCCAGCAGCGTAGCTGGCGGGACAGGGGGCATCGAGCAGTACTTC.

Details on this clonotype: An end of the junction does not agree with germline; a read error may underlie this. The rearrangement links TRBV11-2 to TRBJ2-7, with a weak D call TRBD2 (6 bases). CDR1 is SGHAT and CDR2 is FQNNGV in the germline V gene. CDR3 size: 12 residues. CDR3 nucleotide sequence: TGTGCCAGCAGATTAGGGAGGCACGAGCAGTACTTC. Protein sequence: CASRLGRHEQYF.

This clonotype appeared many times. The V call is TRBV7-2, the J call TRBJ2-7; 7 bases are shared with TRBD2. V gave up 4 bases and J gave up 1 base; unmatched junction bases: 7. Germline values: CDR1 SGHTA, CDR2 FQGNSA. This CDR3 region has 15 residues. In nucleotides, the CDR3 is TGTGCCAGCAGCTGGCTAGCGGTCACGTCCTACGAGCAGTACTTC. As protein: CASSWLAVTSYEQYF.

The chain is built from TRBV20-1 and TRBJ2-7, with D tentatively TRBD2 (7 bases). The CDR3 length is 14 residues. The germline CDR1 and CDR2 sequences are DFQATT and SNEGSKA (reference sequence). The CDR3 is CSERGGGQIYEQYF. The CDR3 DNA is TGCAGCGAAAGAGGGGGGGGGCAGATCTACGAGCAGTACTTC.

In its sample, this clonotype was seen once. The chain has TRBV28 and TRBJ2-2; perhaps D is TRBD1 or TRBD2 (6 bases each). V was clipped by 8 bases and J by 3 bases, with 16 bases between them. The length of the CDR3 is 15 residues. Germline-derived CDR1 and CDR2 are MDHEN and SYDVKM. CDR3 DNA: TGTGCCAGCGGATTGGGGGGCCGGGACACCGGGGAGCTGTTTTTT. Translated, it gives CASGLGGRDTGELFF.

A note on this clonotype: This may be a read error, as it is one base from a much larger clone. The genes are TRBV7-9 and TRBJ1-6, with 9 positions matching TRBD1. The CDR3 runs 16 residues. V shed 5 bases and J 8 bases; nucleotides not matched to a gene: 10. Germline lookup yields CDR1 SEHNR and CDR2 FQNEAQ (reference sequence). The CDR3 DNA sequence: TGTGCCAGCAGCACCGGGACAGGGCGGGTAGATTCACCCCTCCACTTT. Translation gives CASSTGTGRVDSPLHF.

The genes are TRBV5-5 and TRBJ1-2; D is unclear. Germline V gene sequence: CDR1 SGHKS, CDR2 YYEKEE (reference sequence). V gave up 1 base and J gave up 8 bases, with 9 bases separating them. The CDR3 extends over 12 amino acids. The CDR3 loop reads CASSLYDNGYTF. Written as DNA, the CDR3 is TGTGCCAGCAGCTTGTATGACAACGGCTACACCTTC.